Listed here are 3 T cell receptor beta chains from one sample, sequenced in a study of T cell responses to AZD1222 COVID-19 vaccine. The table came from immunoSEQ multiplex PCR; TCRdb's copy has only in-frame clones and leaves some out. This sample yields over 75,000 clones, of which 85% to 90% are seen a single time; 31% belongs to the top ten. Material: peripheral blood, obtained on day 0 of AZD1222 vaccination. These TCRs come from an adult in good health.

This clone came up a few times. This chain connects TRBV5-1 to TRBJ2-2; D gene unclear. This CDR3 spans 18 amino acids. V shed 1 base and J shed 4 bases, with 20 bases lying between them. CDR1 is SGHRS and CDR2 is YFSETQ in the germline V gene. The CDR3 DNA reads TGCGCCAGCAGCTTGTCCCAAACAGCTACCCCGAGCACCGGGGAGCTGTTTTTT. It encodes CASSLSQTATPSTGELFF.

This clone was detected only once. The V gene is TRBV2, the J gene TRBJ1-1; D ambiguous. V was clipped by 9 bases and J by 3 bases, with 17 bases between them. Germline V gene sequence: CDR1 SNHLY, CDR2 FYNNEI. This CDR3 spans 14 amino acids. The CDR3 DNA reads TGTGCCAGTACGGACCCCCAGCCGGACACTGAAGCTTTCTTT. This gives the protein CASTDPQPDTEAFF.

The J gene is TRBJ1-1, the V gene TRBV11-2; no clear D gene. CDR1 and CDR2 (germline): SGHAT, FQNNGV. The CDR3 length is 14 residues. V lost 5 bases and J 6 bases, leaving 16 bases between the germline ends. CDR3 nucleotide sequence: TGTGCCAGCAGCCCCCGCCGGGCGTCGCCTGAAGCTTTCTTT. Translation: CASSPRRASPEAFF. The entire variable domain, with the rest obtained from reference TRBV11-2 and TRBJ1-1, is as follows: EAGVAQSPRYKIIEKRQSVAFWCNPISGHATLYWYQQILGQGPKLLIQFQNNGVVDDSQLPKDRFSAERLKGVDSTLKIQPAKLEDSAVYLCASSPRRASPEAFFGQGTRLTVV.